The 20 T cell receptor beta chains reported below all come from one sample, sequenced in a study of CD8+ T cells in alopecia areata. Treatment given: oral pan-JAK inhibitor, 5-10 mg twice daily. Reverse transcribed after extraction, RNA yielded cDNA as the sequencing template. Clones were read by immunoSEQ multiplex PCR, and TCRdb kept only the in-frame ones, dropping some. The sample consists of 150,000 to 200,000 clones, more than 45% of them appearing once. The sample consisted of CD4+ T cells sorted from blood, taken at week 24, from a patient treated with tofacitinib. Receptors originate from a human donor with alopecia areata.

The chain recombines TRBV30 with TRBJ2-6, with 7 bases lining up with TRBD1. CDR1 GTSNPN and CDR2 SVGIG come from the germline V gene (reference sequence). V lost 3 bases to trimming and J lost 0 bases; unmatched junction nucleotides: 11. The CDR3 is 18 amino acids. CDR3 amino acids: CAWRYLRTGLSGANVLTF. The CDR3 DNA reads TGTGCCTGGAGGTACCTCCGGACAGGCCTCTCTGGGGCCAACGTCCTGACTTTC.

In its sample, this clone was seen once. Written as DNA, the CDR3 is TGCGCCAGCAGCCGCAACAGGGTAGGAGCCAACGTCCTGACTTTC. Translated: CASSRNRVGANVLTF. This rearrangement joins TRBV4-3 to TRBJ2-6; possible D gene TRBD1, 6 bases. Trimming cost V 4 bases and J 7 bases, with 14 bases left between them. This CDR3 has 15 residues. Per the germline V gene, CDR1 is LGHNA and CDR2 is YSLEER.

This CDR3 reads CASRTVIEVQETQYF. Here the CDR3 DNA reads TGTGCCAGCAGGACCGTTATCGAGGTCCAAGAGACCCAGTACTTC. This chain links TRBV25-1 with TRBJ2-5; no firm D call. The CDR3 loop spans 15 amino acids. Germline assignment: CDR1 MGHDK and CDR2 SYGVNS. Deletions cut 6 bases from V and 1 base from J, with 15 bases between.

In its sample, this clone was seen a few times. This chain connects TRBV4-1 to TRBJ2-5; TRBD2 aligns across 7 bases. J gave up 1 base and V 1 base, and 9 bases lay outside the gene matches. This CDR3 comprises 17 residues. In germline, CDR1 is MGHRA, CDR2 YSYEKL. The CDR3 DNA follows: TGCGCCAGCAGCCAAGGGTCTATGGCTAGCGGCCAAGAGACCCAGTACTTC. Protein product: CASSQGSMASGQETQYF.

This clone was observed a few times. The same CDR3 arises from other DNA sequences in this sample as well. The gene calls are TRBV30 and TRBJ1-3; D unclear. The CDR3 runs 11 residues. Germline lookup yields CDR1 GTSNPN and CDR2 SVGIG (reference sequence). Trimming pared 3 bases from V and 0 bases from J, leaving 0 bases between. CDR3 loop: CAWSSGNTIYF. DNA of the CDR3: TGTGCCTGGAGCTCTGGAAACACCATATATTTT.

Here the CDR3 DNA reads TGCAGCGTTGAAGATCTGACAGGTGGCTACACCTTC. Its translation is CSVEDLTGGYTF. This sequence joins TRBV29-1 and TRBJ1-2; TRBD1 might be the D (6 bases). In germline, CDR1 is SQVTM, CDR2 ANQGSEA. The V end lost 0 bases, the J end lost 7 bases, and 9 bases lay between the germline ends. The CDR3 has 12 residues.

This clone showed up just once. The rearrangement links TRBV10-3 to TRBJ1-4; D might be TRBD1 (5 bases). The CDR3 covers 12 residues. Germline loops: CDR1 ENHRY, CDR2 SYGVKD. V lost 5 bases and J lost 8, with 9 bases in between. The CDR3 sequence is CAISTGGEKLFF. As DNA, the CDR3 is TGTGCCATCAGTACAGGCGGAGAAAAACTGTTTTTT.

This clone was observed a few times. The chain joins TRBV5-1 to TRBJ2-6; maybe TRBD1 (5 bases). CDR1 and CDR2 from the germline V gene are SGHRS and YFSETQ. This CDR3 is built from 17 residues. V lost 0 bases to trimming and J lost 1 base, with 11 bases between them. CDR3 sequence (DNA): TGCGCCAGCAGCTTGGCCATAGGGGATTCTGGGGCCAACGTCCTGACTTTC. Residues: CASSLAIGDSGANVLTF.

V usage is TRBV7-8 and J usage is TRBJ2-5; D is unresolved. Trimming pared 1 base from V and 5 bases from J, leaving 17 bases between. This CDR3 has 16 amino acids. Germline CDR1 and CDR2: SGHVS and FQNEAQ. Here the CDR3 reads CASSLVWAAPSETQYF. The CDR3, as DNA: TGTGCCAGCAGCTTAGTCTGGGCGGCCCCCTCGGAGACCCAGTACTTC.

A few counts support this clone. V gene TRBV7-9 combines with J gene TRBJ2-3; 13 bases align to TRBD2. The CDR3 runs to 16 residues. Losses at the gene ends were 6 bases for V and 6 bases for J; bases not matched to a gene: 9. Germline lookup yields CDR1 SEHNR and CDR2 FQNEAQ (reference sequence). The CDR3 here is CASRLTSGRLLDTQYF. The CDR3 DNA reads TGTGCCAGCAGATTGACTAGCGGGAGGCTACTGGATACGCAGTATTTT.

The genes are TRBV5-4 and TRBJ2-1, with TRBD1 as a possible D gene (5 bases). Germline loops: CDR1 SGHNT, CDR2 YYREEE (reference sequence). The CDR3 is made up of 16 amino acids. V lost 2 bases and J lost 1, with 13 bases in between. CDR3 sequence (DNA): TGTGCCAGCAGCTTAAGGGCTGACAGTTCCTACAATGAGCAGTTCTTC. Its translation is CASSLRADSSYNEQFF. Full variable domain (rest looked up from reference TRBV5-4 and TRBJ2-1): ETGVTQSPTHLIKTRGQQVTLRCSSQSGHNTVSWYQQALGQGPQFIFQYYREEENGRGNFPPRFSGLQFPNYSSELNVNALELDDSALYLCASSLRADSSYNEQFFGPGTRLTVL.

The chain combines TRBV6-1 with TRBJ2-3; possibly TRBD2 for D (6 bases). There are 16 residues in the CDR3. Trimming took 4 bases from V and 4 from J, leaving 18 bases between them. In germline, CDR1 is MNHNS, CDR2 SASEGT. In DNA form, the CDR3 reads TGTGCCAGCAGTGCCTTTGGGCGGGACGTGGCAGATACGCAGTATTTT. This sequence encodes CASSAFGRDVADTQYF.

Here the CDR3 DNA reads TGTGCCACCTCCCAGGGGATAGAGGAGACCCAGTACTTC. Its protein product is CATSQGIEETQYF. The V call is TRBV15, the J call TRBJ2-5; tentatively, D is TRBD1 (6 bases). Germline CDR1 is LNHNV and CDR2 is YYDKDF (reference sequence). This CDR3 region has 13 residues. The V end was cut by 8 bases, the J end by 5 bases, with 15 bases between.

The chain uses TRBV23-1 and TRBJ2-3, with D perhaps TRBD1 or TRBD2 (5 bases each). TRBV23-1 counts as an open reading frame of uncertain function. V gave up 0 bases and J gave up 2 bases, with 6 bases separating them. The CDR3 spans 14 residues. CDR3 sequence (DNA): TGCGCCAGCAGTCAATCGGGGGACACAGATACGCAGTATTTT. It yields the protein CASSQSGDTDTQYF.

The rearrangement joins TRBV4-3 to TRBJ2-1, with 8 positions matching TRBD2. Germline V gives CDR1 LGHNA, CDR2 YSLEER. The CDR3 is 15 residues long. V lost 3 bases, J lost 2 bases, and 3 bases stayed unmatched. The CDR3: CASSHRLAPYNEQFF. In DNA form, the CDR3 reads TGCGCCAGCAGCCACAGACTAGCGCCCTACAATGAGCAGTTCTTC.

The V and J genes are TRBV11-1 and TRBJ2-7, with a weak D call TRBD1 (6 bases). This CDR3 has 15 amino acids. V was trimmed by 5 bases and J by 4 bases, leaving 18 bases between them. Germline CDR1 is SGHAT and CDR2 is FQDESV (reference sequence). CDR3 in amino acids: CASSRDTGRQYEQYF. CDR3 in DNA: TGTGCCAGCAGCCGAGACACAGGGAGACAATACGAGCAGTACTTC.

The chain combines TRBV5-4 with TRBJ1-2; D is ambiguous. Germline V gives CDR1 SGHNT, CDR2 YYREEE (reference sequence). This CDR3 contains 15 residues. The ends were cut back, 6 bases at V and 0 bases at J, with 15 bases in the middle. The CDR3 DNA is TGTGCCAGCACATTACAGAGCCTCACTAACTATGGCTACACCTTC. Translated, it gives CASTLQSLTNYGYTF.

This rearrangement joins TRBV2 to TRBJ2-5; 12 bases fit TRBD2. This CDR3 region has 21 residues. Germline values: CDR1 SNHLY, CDR2 FYNNEI. The trim removed 3 bases at V and 1 base at J, leaving 18 bases unmatched. The CDR3 loop is CASSEQSEAVGLAGSQETQYF. CDR3 bases: TGTGCCAGCAGTGAGCAAAGCGAAGCGGTCGGACTAGCGGGGAGCCAAGAGACCCAGTACTTC.

The gene calls are TRBV15 and TRBJ1-3, with 10 nucleotides matching TRBD1. Germline V gene sequence: CDR1 LNHNV, CDR2 YYDKDF (reference sequence). The CDR3 contains 15 residues. J was trimmed by 7 bases and V by 3 bases; bases with no gene match: 6. CDR3 nucleotide sequence: TGTGCCACCAGCAGGGACAGGGGGACAAGTAACACCATATATTTT. Protein sequence: CATSRDRGTSNTIYF.

The J gene is TRBJ2-3, the V gene TRBV7-2; 11 nucleotides match TRBD1. Germline V gene lookup returns CDR1 SGHTA and CDR2 FQGNSA. This CDR3 has 17 residues. J lost 6 bases, V lost 0 bases, and 8 bases had no gene match. CDR3 sequence: CASSLARTGGGGDTQYF. CDR3 bases: TGTGCCAGCAGCTTAGCGAGGACAGGGGGCGGAGGTGATACGCAGTATTTT.